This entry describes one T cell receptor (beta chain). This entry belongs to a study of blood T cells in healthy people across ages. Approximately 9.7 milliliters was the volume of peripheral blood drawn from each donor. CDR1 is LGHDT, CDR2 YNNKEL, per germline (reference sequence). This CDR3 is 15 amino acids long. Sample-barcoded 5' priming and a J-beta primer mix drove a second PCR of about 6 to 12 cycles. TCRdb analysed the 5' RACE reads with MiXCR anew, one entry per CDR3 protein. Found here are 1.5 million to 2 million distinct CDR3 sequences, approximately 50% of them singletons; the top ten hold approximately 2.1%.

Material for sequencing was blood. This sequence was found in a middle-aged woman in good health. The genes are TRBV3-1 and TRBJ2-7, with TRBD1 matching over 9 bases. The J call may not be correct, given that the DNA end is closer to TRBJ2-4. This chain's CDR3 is CASSFATGGKNIQYF. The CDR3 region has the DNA TGTGCCAGCAGCTTTGCGACAGGGGGCAAAAACATTCAGTACTTC.